This T cell receptor beta chain was retrieved from a study of control samples from healthy donors and cancer patients. The protocol was immunoSEQ multiplex PCR, while the TCRdb copy is restricted to in-frame clones and leaves out a portion. Of 45,000 or so clones in the sample, around 90% are singletons; the top ten hold more than 20%. Trimming left V 2 bases short and J 8 bases short, with 12 bases between. The CDR3 is made up of 13 amino acids. CDR1 is SGHAT, CDR2 FQDESV, per germline (reference sequence). This clonotype originated in a middle-aged woman with head and neck cancer. The specimen sequenced was PBMCs. The chain carries TRBV11-1 and TRBJ1-2, with D hard to call. The CDR3 DNA is TGTGCCAGCAGCTTAAGAGGGTTGGAAGGCTACACCTTC. Amino acids: CASSLRGLEGYTF.